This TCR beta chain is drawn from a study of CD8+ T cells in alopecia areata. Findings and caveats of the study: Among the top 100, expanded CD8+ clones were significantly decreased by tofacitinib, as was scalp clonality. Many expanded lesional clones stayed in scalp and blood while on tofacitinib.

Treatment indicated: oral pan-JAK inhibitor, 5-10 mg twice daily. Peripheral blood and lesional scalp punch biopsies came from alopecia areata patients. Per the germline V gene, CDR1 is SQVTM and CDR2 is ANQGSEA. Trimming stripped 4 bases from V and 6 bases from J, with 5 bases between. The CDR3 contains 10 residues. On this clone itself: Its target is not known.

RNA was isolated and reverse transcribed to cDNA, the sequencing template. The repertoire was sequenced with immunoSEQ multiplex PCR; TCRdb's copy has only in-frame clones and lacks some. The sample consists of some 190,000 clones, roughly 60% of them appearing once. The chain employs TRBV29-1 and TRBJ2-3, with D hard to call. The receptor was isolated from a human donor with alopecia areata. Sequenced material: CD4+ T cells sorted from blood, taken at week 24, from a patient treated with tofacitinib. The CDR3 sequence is CSVVGDTQYF. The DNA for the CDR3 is TGCAGCGTTGTAGGCGATACGCAGTATTTT.